These T cell receptor beta chains were read from a single sample in a study of blood T cell repertoires in COVID-19. The method was immunoSEQ multiplex PCR; TCRdb's version includes in-frame clones alone and lacks a portion of them. This sample has some 160,000 clones, with around 90% found just once. What was sequenced was peripheral blood. The source of these receptors is a man in his sixties with acute or convalescent COVID-19. The CDR3 runs from the conserved cysteine through the conserved F or W. A D gene is named only where the DNA matches it firmly. Clone sizes are given selectively: once, few, many, or a class where the clone is expanded.

V gene: TRBV5-1; clone size: NA; D gene: NA; J gene: TRBJ1-6; CDR3 protein: CASSLGGADLNSPLHF; CDR3 DNA: TGCGCCAGCAGCTTAGGAGGGGCCGACTTAAATTCACCCCTCCACTTT
V gene: TRBV2; clone size: NA; D gene: TRBD1; J gene: TRBJ1-2; CDR3 protein: CASIGQGGLGYTF; CDR3 DNA: TGTGCCAGCATCGGACAGGGGGGACTTGGCTACACCTTC
V gene: TRBV5-5; clone size: NA; D gene: TRBD1; J gene: TRBJ1-5; CDR3 protein: CASSESGTGNQPQHF; CDR3 DNA: TGTGCCAGCAGCGAATCCGGGACAGGGAATCAGCCCCAGCATTTT
V gene: TRBV7-8; clone size: NA; D gene: NA; J gene: TRBJ1-4; CDR3 protein: CASSLNHPRATNEKLFF; CDR3 DNA: TGTGCCAGCAGCTTGAACCATCCACGAGCAACTAATGAAAAACTGTTTTTT
V gene: TRBV5-1; clone size: NA; D gene: TRBD1; J gene: TRBJ1-1; CDR3 protein: CASSTTGGTEAFF; CDR3 DNA: TGCGCCAGCAGCACTACAGGGGGGACTGAAGCTTTCTTT
V gene: TRBV4-1; clone size: NA; D gene: TRBD2; J gene: TRBJ2-5; CDR3 protein: CASSARLAGGEETQYF; CDR3 DNA: TGCGCCAGCAGCGCCCGACTAGCGGGGGGAGAAGAGACCCAGTACTTC
V gene: TRBV19; clone size: once; D gene: NA; J gene: TRBJ2-2; CDR3 protein: CASSILTPNTGELFF; CDR3 DNA: TGTGCCAGTAGTATTCTGACACCGAACACCGGGGAGCTGTTTTTT
V gene: TRBV4-3; clone size: NA; D gene: NA; J gene: TRBJ2-3; CDR3 protein: CASSLAPRTDTQYF; CDR3 DNA: TGCGCCAGCAGCCTAGCACCACGCACAGATACGCAGTATTTT
V gene: TRBV5-4; clone size: NA; D gene: TRBD1; J gene: TRBJ1-1; CDR3 protein: CASSPQGRNTEAFF; CDR3 DNA: TGTGCCAGCAGCCCACAGGGGAGGAACACTGAAGCTTTCTTT
V gene: TRBV5-6; clone size: NA; D gene: TRBD1; J gene: TRBJ1-2; CDR3 protein: CASSSRTGGGHYGYTF; CDR3 DNA: TGTGCCAGCAGCTCCAGGACAGGGGGCGGTCACTATGGCTACACCTTC
V gene: TRBV4-1; clone size: NA; D gene: TRBD2; J gene: TRBJ2-3; CDR3 protein: CASSPWTSASTDTQYF; CDR3 DNA: TGCGCCAGCAGCCCCTGGACTAGTGCTAGCACAGATACGCAGTATTTT
V gene: TRBV12-3/TRBV12-4; clone size: NA; D gene: NA; J gene: TRBJ1-5; CDR3 protein: CASERDSNQPQHF; CDR3 DNA: TGTGCCAGCGAGCGGGACAGCAATCAGCCCCAGCATTTT
V gene: TRBV6-2/TRBV6-3; clone size: once; D gene: TRBD2; J gene: TRBJ2-1; CDR3 protein: CASSFNPSGGDSSYNEQFF; CDR3 DNA: TGTGCCAGCAGTTTTAACCCTAGCGGGGGGGACAGCTCCTACAATGAGCAGTTCTTC
V gene: TRBV11-3; clone size: NA; D gene: NA; J gene: TRBJ1-2; CDR3 protein: CASSLDRQTYGYTF; CDR3 DNA: TGTGCCAGCAGCTTAGATCGACAGACCTATGGCTACACCTTC
V gene: TRBV6-2/TRBV6-3; clone size: NA; D gene: NA; J gene: TRBJ2-1; CDR3 protein: CASSYPTLSSYNEQFF; CDR3 DNA: TGTGCCAGCAGTTACCCAACTCTCTCCTCCTACAATGAGCAGTTCTTC
V gene: TRBV29-1; clone size: NA; D gene: NA; J gene: TRBJ1-2; CDR3 protein: CSGGNQGNYGYTF; CDR3 DNA: TGCAGCGGGGGCAATCAGGGCAACTATGGCTACACCTTC
V gene: TRBV5-5; clone size: NA; D gene: NA; J gene: TRBJ1-3; CDR3 protein: CASSAGGSGNTIYF; CDR3 DNA: TGTGCCAGCAGCGCCGGAGGATCTGGAAACACCATATATTTT
V gene: TRBV27; clone size: NA; D gene: NA; J gene: TRBJ2-1; CDR3 protein: CASSLGIGGEQFF; CDR3 DNA: TGTGCCAGCAGTTTAGGGATAGGAGGTGAGCAGTTCTTC
V gene: TRBV11-2; clone size: NA; D gene: TRBD1; J gene: TRBJ1-2; CDR3 protein: CASSSPQGAVVYGYTF; CDR3 DNA: TGTGCCAGCAGCTCACCCCAGGGGGCGGTAGTCTATGGCTACACCTTC
V gene: TRBV7-2; clone size: NA; D gene: TRBD2; J gene: TRBJ2-1; CDR3 protein: CASSFSTSGGAQFF; CDR3 DNA: TGTGCCAGCAGCTTCTCGACTAGCGGGGGGGCCCAGTTCTTC
V gene: TRBV5-1; clone size: NA; D gene: TRBD2; J gene: TRBJ2-3; CDR3 protein: CASSLGSGGRTDTQYF; CDR3 DNA: TGCGCCAGCAGCTTGGGGAGCGGGGGGCGCACAGATACGCAGTATTTT
V gene: TRBV5-4; clone size: NA; D gene: NA; J gene: TRBJ2-2; CDR3 protein: CASSLAWSQGTGELFF; CDR3 DNA: TGTGCCAGCAGCTTGGCCTGGTCCCAGGGCACCGGGGAGCTGTTTTTT
V gene: TRBV5-1; clone size: NA; D gene: TRBD1; J gene: TRBJ1-3; CDR3 protein: CASSLGRGRGTIYF; CDR3 DNA: TGCGCCAGCAGCTTGGGGAGGGGGCGAGGCACCATATATTTT
V gene: TRBV27; clone size: NA; D gene: TRBD2; J gene: TRBJ2-7; CDR3 protein: CASSWGTSGGDEQYF; CDR3 DNA: TGTGCCAGCAGCTGGGGGACTAGCGGGGGGGATGAGCAGTACTTC
V gene: TRBV9; clone size: NA; D gene: NA; J gene: TRBJ1-2; CDR3 protein: CASSVGFDRDTRGYTF; CDR3 DNA: TGTGCCAGCAGCGTAGGATTCGACCGGGACACAAGGGGCTACACCTTC
V gene: TRBV7-6; clone size: NA; D gene: TRBD2; J gene: TRBJ2-5; CDR3 protein: CASSPTSGGVPGYF; CDR3 DNA: TGTGCCAGCAGCCCAACTAGCGGGGGGGTCCCGGGGTACTTC
V gene: TRBV3-1/TRBV3-2; clone size: NA; D gene: NA; J gene: TRBJ2-1; CDR3 protein: CASSQAGLVNEQFF; CDR3 DNA: TGTGCCAGCAGCCAAGCGGGACTCGTCAATGAGCAGTTCTTC
V gene: TRBV7-2; clone size: NA; D gene: TRBD1; J gene: TRBJ1-1; CDR3 protein: CASSQYGDRVSTEAFF; CDR3 DNA: TGTGCCAGCAGTCAATACGGGGACAGGGTGTCCACTGAAGCTTTCTTT
V gene: TRBV27; clone size: NA; D gene: NA; J gene: TRBJ1-2; CDR3 protein: CASSLSVTDGYTF; CDR3 DNA: TGTGCCAGCAGTTTATCGGTCACAGATGGCTACACCTTC
V gene: TRBV5-1; clone size: NA; D gene: NA; J gene: TRBJ1-4; CDR3 protein: CASSSQFATNEKLFF; CDR3 DNA: TGCGCCAGCAGCTCCCAGTTTGCAACTAATGAAAAACTGTTTTTT
V gene: TRBV20-1; clone size: NA; D gene: TRBD1; J gene: TRBJ1-2; CDR3 protein: CSARQGAGYTF; CDR3 DNA: TGCAGTGCTAGACAGGGGGCAGGCTACACCTTC
V gene: TRBV5-1; clone size: NA; D gene: NA; J gene: TRBJ2-3; CDR3 protein: CASSVRGTDTQYF; CDR3 DNA: TGCGCCAGCAGTGTCAGGGGCACAGATACGCAGTATTTT
V gene: TRBV19; clone size: NA; D gene: TRBD2; J gene: TRBJ2-1; CDR3 protein: CASSVSGGIPHNEQFF; CDR3 DNA: TGTGCCAGTAGTGTCTCGGGGGGGATCCCTCACAATGAGCAGTTCTTC
V gene: TRBV6-5; clone size: NA; D gene: TRBD1; J gene: TRBJ2-1; CDR3 protein: CASNRGQGTYNEQFF; CDR3 DNA: TGTGCCAGCAATAGAGGACAGGGAACCTACAATGAGCAGTTCTTC
V gene: TRBV24-1; clone size: NA; D gene: TRBD1; J gene: TRBJ2-1; CDR3 protein: CATSGPTGSNEQFF; CDR3 DNA: TGTGCCACCAGTGGGCCGACAGGGAGCAATGAGCAGTTCTTC
V gene: TRBV4-1; clone size: NA; D gene: TRBD1; J gene: TRBJ1-5; CDR3 protein: CASSLGTGGWQPQHF; CDR3 DNA: TGCGCCAGCAGCCTAGGGACAGGGGGTTGGCAGCCCCAGCATTTT
V gene: TRBV5-1; clone size: NA; D gene: TRBD1; J gene: TRBJ1-3; CDR3 protein: CASSLVGTGVSGNTIYF; CDR3 DNA: TGCGCCAGCAGCTTGGTCGGAACAGGGGTTTCTGGAAACACCATATATTTT
V gene: TRBV14; clone size: NA; D gene: TRBD2; J gene: TRBJ2-7; CDR3 protein: CASSQGPYERGIYEQYF; CDR3 DNA: TGTGCCAGCAGCCAAGGCCCCTATGAGCGGGGTATATACGAGCAGTACTTC
V gene: TRBV7-8; clone size: NA; D gene: TRBD2; J gene: TRBJ2-3; CDR3 protein: CASSRETSGAGDTQYF; CDR3 DNA: TGTGCCAGCAGCCGAGAGACTAGCGGGGCAGGGGATACGCAGTATTTT
V gene: TRBV7-6; clone size: NA; D gene: TRBD1; J gene: TRBJ2-1; CDR3 protein: CASSSRDRYTFNEQFF; CDR3 DNA: TGTGCCAGCAGCTCGAGGGACAGGTATACATTCAATGAGCAGTTCTTC
V gene: TRBV4-3; clone size: NA; D gene: NA; J gene: TRBJ1-3; CDR3 protein: CASSQAVRGSGNTIYF; CDR3 DNA: TGCGCCAGCAGCCAAGCGGTCCGGGGGTCCGGAAACACCATATATTTT
V gene: TRBV7-2; clone size: NA; D gene: NA; J gene: TRBJ1-4; CDR3 protein: CASSLDYRGNEKLFF; CDR3 DNA: TGTGCCAGCAGCTTAGACTATAGGGGAAATGAAAAACTGTTTTTT
V gene: TRBV7-2; clone size: NA; D gene: TRBD2; J gene: TRBJ2-3; CDR3 protein: CASSKRTSGGTDTQYF; CDR3 DNA: TGTGCCAGCAGCAAAAGGACTAGCGGGGGCACAGATACGCAGTATTTT
V gene: TRBV18; clone size: NA; D gene: TRBD1; J gene: TRBJ1-2; CDR3 protein: CASSYVGNRGPYGYTF; CDR3 DNA: TGTGCCAGCTCCTATGTCGGTAACAGGGGTCCCTATGGCTACACCTTC
V gene: TRBV19; clone size: NA; D gene: NA; J gene: TRBJ1-4; CDR3 protein: CASNPKGQSPGEKLFF; CDR3 DNA: TGTGCCAGTAACCCCAAAGGACAGTCCCCGGGGGAAAAACTGTTTTTT
V gene: TRBV9; clone size: NA; D gene: TRBD2; J gene: TRBJ2-3; CDR3 protein: CASSVDRGGAGDTQYF; CDR3 DNA: TGTGCCAGCAGCGTAGATCGCGGGGGGGCCGGAGATACGCAGTATTTT
V gene: TRBV7-9; clone size: once; D gene: NA; J gene: TRBJ2-1; CDR3 protein: CASSLPFGTYNEQFF; CDR3 DNA: TGTGCCAGCAGCTTACCTTTTGGCACCTACAATGAGCAGTTCTTC
V gene: TRBV4-2; clone size: NA; D gene: TRBD1; J gene: TRBJ1-5; CDR3 protein: CASSQEFGTGYPNQPQHF; CDR3 DNA: TGTGCCAGCAGCCAAGAGTTCGGGACAGGTTATCCCAATCAGCCCCAGCATTTT
V gene: TRBV20-1; clone size: NA; D gene: NA; J gene: TRBJ2-1; CDR3 protein: CSASALSSYNEQFF; CDR3 DNA: TGCAGTGCTAGTGCGTTGAGCTCCTACAATGAGCAGTTCTTC
V gene: TRBV2; clone size: NA; D gene: NA; J gene: TRBJ1-1; CDR3 protein: CASSLYRDMNTEAFF; CDR3 DNA: TGTGCCAGCAGTCTCTACAGGGATATGAACACTGAAGCTTTCTTT
V gene: TRBV4-2; clone size: NA; D gene: TRBD2; J gene: TRBJ2-3; CDR3 protein: CASSLRLSSGGPTDTQYF; CDR3 DNA: TGTGCCAGCAGCCTACGGCTGTCTAGCGGGGGCCCCACAGATACGCAGTATTTT
V gene: TRBV24-1; clone size: NA; D gene: TRBD1; J gene: TRBJ2-3; CDR3 protein: CATSETGGYTDTQYF; CDR3 DNA: TGTGCCACCAGTGAAACAGGGGGCTACACAGATACGCAGTATTTT
V gene: TRBV4-1; clone size: NA; D gene: TRBD1; J gene: TRBJ1-6; CDR3 protein: CASSQARDRDNNSPLHF; CDR3 DNA: TGCGCCAGCAGCCAAGCCCGGGACAGGGATAATAATTCACCCCTCCACTTT
V gene: TRBV5-1; clone size: NA; D gene: NA; J gene: TRBJ1-3; CDR3 protein: CASSLRVGNTIYF; CDR3 DNA: TGCGCCAGCAGCTTACGAGTTGGAAACACCATATATTTT
V gene: TRBV29-1; clone size: few; D gene: TRBD1; J gene: TRBJ1-5; CDR3 protein: CSVQGPGQPQHF; CDR3 DNA: TGCAGCGTACAGGGGCCGGGTCAGCCCCAGCATTTT